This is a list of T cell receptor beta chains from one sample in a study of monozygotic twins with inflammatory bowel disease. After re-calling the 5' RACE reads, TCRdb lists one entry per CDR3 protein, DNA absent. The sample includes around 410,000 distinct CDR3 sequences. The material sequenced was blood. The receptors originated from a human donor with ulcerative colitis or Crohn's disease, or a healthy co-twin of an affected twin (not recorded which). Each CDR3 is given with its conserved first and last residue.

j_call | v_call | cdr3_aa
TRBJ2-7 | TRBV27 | CASSLRGGWVDEQYF
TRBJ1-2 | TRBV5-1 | CASSPDRGRWGYTF
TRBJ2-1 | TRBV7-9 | CASSLAGATNEQFF
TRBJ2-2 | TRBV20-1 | CSARDPFAQGRTGELFF
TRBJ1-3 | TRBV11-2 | CASSSLQVFPQLSGNTIYF
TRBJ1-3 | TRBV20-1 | CSARDSGSFSGNTIYF
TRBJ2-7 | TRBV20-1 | CSQSRGVYEQYF
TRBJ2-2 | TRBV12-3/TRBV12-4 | CASSYVAGGFVGELFF
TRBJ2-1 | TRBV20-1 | CSARDPTSGRRGKWDNEQFF
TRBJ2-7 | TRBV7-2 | CASSLGFGGRAYEQYF
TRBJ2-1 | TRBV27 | CASSLRVRLASYNEQFF
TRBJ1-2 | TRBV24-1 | CATSDRSANYGYTF
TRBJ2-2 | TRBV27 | CATRTGQNTGELFF
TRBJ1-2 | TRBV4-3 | CASSQDLDSMGGYTF
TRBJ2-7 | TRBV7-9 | CASSSELAGQTYEQYF
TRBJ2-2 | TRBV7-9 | CASSPWDRGSGELFF
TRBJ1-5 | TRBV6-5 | CASNITGGAGQPQHF
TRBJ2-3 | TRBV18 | CASSPPRGGRDTQYF
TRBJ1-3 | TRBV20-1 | CSARDWGRGGNTIYF
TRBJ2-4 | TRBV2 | CASRTWGVQNIQYF
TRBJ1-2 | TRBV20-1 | CSARVPSGAGYTF
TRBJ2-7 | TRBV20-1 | CSAARDSRYEQYF
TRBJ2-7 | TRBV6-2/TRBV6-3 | CASRPALSGRSYEQYF
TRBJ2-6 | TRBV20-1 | CSARESSGANVLTF
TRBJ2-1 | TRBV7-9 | CASLWTTYNEQFF
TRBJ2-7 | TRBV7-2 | CASSFEGTGVEQYF
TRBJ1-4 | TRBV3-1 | CASSSGGANEKLFF
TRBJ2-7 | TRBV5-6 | CASSLVRSYEQYF
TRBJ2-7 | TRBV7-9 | CASSPQGAGPAYEQYF
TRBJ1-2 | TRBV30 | CAWSPIPYGYTF
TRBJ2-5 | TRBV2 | CASSEVGFSGAGETQYF
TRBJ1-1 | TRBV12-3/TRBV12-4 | CASNRVGTEAFF
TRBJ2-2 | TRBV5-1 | CASGTSGRNTGELFF
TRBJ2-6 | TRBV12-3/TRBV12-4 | CASSLYSSGANVLTF
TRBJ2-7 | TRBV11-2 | CASSPGRGAPIYEQYF
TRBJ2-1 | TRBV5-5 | CASSLEAAWDEQFF
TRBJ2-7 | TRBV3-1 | CASSPSLGQGVSYEQYF
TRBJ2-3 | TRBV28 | CASSPLFPRTQYF
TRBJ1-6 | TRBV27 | CASSFKSLGTGGSGYNSPLHF
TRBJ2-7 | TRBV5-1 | CASKGSASFYEQYF
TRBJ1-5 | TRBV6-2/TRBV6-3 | CASRRQGRNNQPQHF
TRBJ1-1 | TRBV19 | CASSAGARNTEAFF
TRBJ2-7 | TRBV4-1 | CASSQTGTSSYEQYF
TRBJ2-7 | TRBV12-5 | CASGASGASYEQYF
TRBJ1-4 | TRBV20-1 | CSAPGSYKGEKLFF